The 30 T cell receptor beta chains presented below share a single source sample, sequenced in a study of T cells in Graves' hyperthyroidism and ophthalmopathy. RNA transcripts gave rise to amplified TCR beta CDR3 regions. The HTBI primer set served for first-round RT-PCR of the TCR CDR3. MiXCR was run by TCRdb on the multiplex PCR reads, yielding one entry per CDR3 protein. Here the sample spans 660,000 or so distinct CDR3 sequences, less than 45% being singletons. The sample comprised peripheral blood or thyroid tissue (not recorded which). These receptors originate from an adult man with Graves' disease, either hyperthyroidism or ophthalmopathy (not recorded which).

This clonotype appeared a single time. The J gene is TRBJ2-5, the V gene TRBV24-1; a weak D match, TRBD1 (5 bases). In germline, CDR1 is KGHDR, CDR2 SFDVKD. Trimming removed 7 bases at V and 3 bases at J, with 20 bases between. The CDR3 is 16 amino acids. The CDR3 protein is CATSSRAARAEETQYF. In DNA form, the CDR3 reads TGTGCCACCAGCTCAAGGGCAGCCAGGGCGGAAGAGACCCAGTACTTC.

This chain links TRBV15 with TRBJ2-5; 8 bases align to TRBD2. The CDR3 loop spans 16 amino acids. V lost 5 bases, J lost 5 bases, and 13 bases stayed unmatched. From germline, CDR1 is LNHNV and CDR2 YYDKDF (reference sequence). DNA for the CDR3: TGTGCCACCAGCGACGGGGGGGGCAGGCCGGGGGAGACCCAGTACTTC. This gives the protein CATSDGGGRPGETQYF. The whole variable domain, remainder taken from reference TRBV15 and TRBJ2-5, is DAMVIQNPRYQVTQFGKPVTLSCSQTLNHNVMYWYQQKSSQAPKLLFHYYDKDFNNEADTPDNFQSRRPNTSFCFLDIRSPGLGDTAMYLCATSDGGGRPGETQYFGPGTRLLVL.

A few counts support this clonotype. The chain couples TRBV7-3 to TRBJ1-1; tentative D call: TRBD1 (6 bases). The CDR3 is 16 residues long. V lost 7 bases and J lost 0, with 18 bases in between. Germline V gene lookup returns CDR1 SGHTA and CDR2 FQGTGA. The DNA of the CDR3 is TGTGCCAGCACCCTAACAGGGAGGGGAATGAACACTGAAGCTTTCTTT. It specifies CASTLTGRGMNTEAFF.

Of note for this clonotype: A read error may produce the germline difference seen at one junction end. V gene TRBV10-2 combines with J gene TRBJ1-6, with D possibly being TRBD1 (6 bases). From germline, CDR1 is WSHSY and CDR2 SAAADI. This CDR3 is built from 14 residues. The CDR3 DNA sequence: TGCGTCAGCTTAGAGGGGGGGCGCCGGTCACCCCTCCACTTT. It specifies CVSLEGGRRSPLHF.

This clonotype was found many times. The rearrangement links TRBV7-8 to TRBJ2-7; D is unresolved. This CDR3 has 15 residues. Trimming cost V 1 base and J 4 bases, with 14 bases left between them. From germline, CDR1 is SGHVS and CDR2 FQNEAQ. The CDR3 loop reads CASSLEAAPQYEQYF. The CDR3 DNA sequence: TGTGCCAGCAGCTTAGAGGCAGCCCCCCAATACGAGCAGTACTTC.

The chain links TRBV2 to TRBJ1-1; D gene unclear. The CDR3 spans 11 residues. Germline CDR1 SNHLY, CDR2 FYNNEI. With 6 bases removed from V and 7 bases from J, the gap between germline ends came to 9 bases. CDR3 sequence reads: CASRIRNEAFF. CDR3 nucleotides: TGTGCCAGCAGAATAAGGAATGAAGCTTTCTTT.

This clonotype was recorded many times. The V and J genes are TRBV6-6 and TRBJ1-2; D perhaps matches TRBD1 (5 bases). The CDR3 is made up of 12 amino acids. Trimming removed 6 bases at V and 6 bases at J, with 11 bases between. CDR1 and CDR2 (germline): MNHNY, SVGAGI (reference sequence). In DNA form, the CDR3 reads TGTGCCAGCAGCTTGACAGAACATGGCTACACCTTC. Amino acids: CASSLTEHGYTF.

This clonotype has ten or more counts. This rearrangement joins TRBV2 to TRBJ1-1, with D perhaps TRBD1 (6 bases). The CDR3 contains 13 residues. Deletions cut 6 bases from V and 4 bases from J, with 12 bases between. The germline V gene encodes CDR1 SNHLY and CDR2 FYNNEI. CDR3 coding DNA: TGTGCCAGCAGAGTCACAGGGCTCACTGAAGCTTTCTTT. Its protein is CASRVTGLTEAFF.

The rearrangement uses TRBV7-2 and TRBJ1-2; 7 bases are a match to TRBD1. This CDR3 contains 15 residues. Germline CDR1 is SGHTA and CDR2 is FQGNSA. V gave up 5 bases and J gave up 7 bases; unmatched junction bases: 13. The CDR3 nucleotides read TGTGCCAGCAGCCCGTCCTCAGGGGGGCGAAGTGGCTACACCTTC. This encodes CASSPSSGGRSGYTF.

V and J are TRBV7-9 and TRBJ2-7; D is possibly TRBD1 or TRBD2 (5 bases each). The germline V gene encodes CDR1 SEHNR and CDR2 FQNEAQ (reference sequence). The CDR3 is 13 residues long. Trimming pared 5 bases from V and 7 bases from J, leaving 15 bases between. Here the CDR3 DNA reads TGTGCCAGCAGCCGGGACCAAGTAGGAGAGCAGTACTTC. This codes for CASSRDQVGEQYF.

This clonotype was seen a few times. The genes are TRBV4-1 and TRBJ2-7; unclear D gene. The CDR3 runs 13 residues. Germline CDR1 reads MGHRA; CDR2 reads YSYEKL. Trimming stripped 11 bases from V and 0 bases from J, with 14 bases between. Here the CDR3 reads CAVSPPDSYEQYF. The CDR3 nucleotides read TGCGCCGTAAGCCCCCCGGACTCCTACGAGCAGTACTTC.

The sample holds a few counts of this clonotype. One end of the junction is discordant with germline, which a read error may explain. CDR3 amino acids: CASSYKGSGTDTQYF. The CDR3 DNA reads TGTGCCAGCAGTTACAAGGGGAGCGGCACAGATACGCAGTATTTT. The J gene is TRBJ2-3, the V gene TRBV10-3; D is tentatively TRBD1 or TRBD2 (5 bases each). This CDR3 comprises 15 residues. The germline gives CDR1 ENHRY, CDR2 SYGVKD.

Concerning this clonotype: Since a much larger clone is just one base distant, this may be a read error. The chain couples TRBV9 to TRBJ1-2; D gene ambiguous. V dropped 4 bases and J dropped 7 bases, with 11 bases sitting between them. The CDR3 has 12 residues. CDR1 is SGDLS, CDR2 YYNGEE, per germline. This chain's CDR3 is CASSIAGSGYTF. In DNA form, the CDR3 reads TGTGCCAGCAGCATAGCTGGCAGTGGCTACACCTTC.

J is TRBJ1-5 and V is TRBV11-1, with a weak D call TRBD1 (5 bases). This CDR3 has 17 residues. Germline-derived CDR1 and CDR2 are SGHAT and FQDESV (reference sequence). Trimming took off 2 bases at V and 2 bases at J, with 16 bases between the two ends. In DNA, the CDR3 is TGTGCCAGCAGCTTAAGTACGGGGCAGGGCCGCAATCAGCCCCAGCATTTT. It specifies CASSLSTGQGRNQPQHF.

This chain uses TRBV29-1 with TRBJ2-5; D is possibly TRBD2 (6 bases). This CDR3 is 14 amino acids long. The germline CDR1 and CDR2 sequences are SQVTM and ANQGSEA. V gave up 7 bases and J gave up 2 bases, with 17 bases separating them. CDR3 loop: CSEAEGGTQETQYF. For the CDR3, the DNA is TGCAGCGAGGCAGAGGGCGGGACTCAAGAGACCCAGTACTTC.

Many counts were recorded for this clonotype. V and J are TRBV7-6 and TRBJ2-7, with D unclear. Germline-derived CDR1 and CDR2 are SGHVS and FNYEAQ. The CDR3 totals 14 residues. Trimming removed 6 bases at V and 2 bases at J, with 14 bases between. CDR3 sequence (DNA): TGTGCCAGCAGTATAACGGACGGTCCCTACGAGCAGTACTTC. The encoded protein is CASSITDGPYEQYF.

This clonotype was found a few times. J is TRBJ1-4 and V is TRBV7-9, with D possibly matching TRBD1 (5 bases). V was shortened by 5 bases and J by 0 bases, with 13 bases between the two germline ends. The CDR3 extends over 16 amino acids. Germline V CDR1 and CDR2: SEHNR, FQNEAQ (reference sequence). As DNA, the CDR3 is TGTGCCAGCAGCCTCGGGGGTGTCGCAACTAATGAAAAACTGTTTTTT. It yields the protein CASSLGGVATNEKLFF. Using reference TRBV7-9 and TRBJ1-4 for the parts outside the CDR3, the full variable domain is DTGVSQNPRHKITKRGQNVTFRCDPISEHNRLYWYRQTLGQGPEFLTYFQNEAQLEKSRLLSDRFSAERPKGSFSTLEIQRTEQGDSAMYLCASSLGGVATNEKLFFGSGTQLSVL.

This clonotype was detected many times. This chain joins TRBV2 and TRBJ1-5; no firm D call. This CDR3 is built from 14 residues. Germline-derived CDR1 and CDR2 are SNHLY and FYNNEI. V lost 4 bases and J lost 5, with 12 bases in between. CDR3 sequence reads: CASSGTPRDQPQHF. The DNA of the CDR3 is TGTGCCAGCAGTGGGACCCCTCGGGATCAGCCCCAGCATTTT.

CDR3 protein: CASTPGTGTYEQYF. The DNA for the CDR3 is TGTGCCAGTACCCCCGGGACAGGGACCTACGAGCAGTACTTC. The chain employs TRBV19 and TRBJ2-7; 9 bases map to TRBD1. The V gene's germline CDR1 is LNHDA and CDR2 SQIVND (reference sequence). V shed 7 bases, J shed 2 bases, and the junction held 6 bases outside the gene matches. The CDR3 spans 14 residues.

In the case of this clonotype: Lacking the conserved final phenylalanine or tryptophan, this CDR3 likely reflects a read error. It is unclear where the CDR3 begins or ends on the DNA, so no DNA is shown, and the CDR3 is as TCRdb lists it. The V and J genes are TRBV9 and TRBJ1-2. Counting both end residues, the CDR3 totals 10 amino acids. Germline V gene lookup returns CDR1 SGDLS and CDR2 YYNGEE. The CDR3 loop reads CASSGGWRSA.

At least ten counts were recorded for this clonotype. The chain links TRBV24-1 to TRBJ2-7; TRBD1 is a possible D gene (5 bases). Germline CDR1 reads KGHDR; CDR2 reads SFDVKD. The CDR3 consists of 16 residues. Deletions cut 2 bases from V and 2 bases from J, with 15 bases between. In DNA form, the CDR3 reads TGTGCCACCAGTGATTCATCCGCCCAGGGTACCTACGAGCAGTACTTC. Translated, it gives CATSDSSAQGTYEQYF.

Note on this clonotype: The junction departs from the called germline gene at one end, perhaps through a read error. This chain connects TRBV7-8 to TRBJ1-2; D ambiguous. Germline assignment: CDR1 SGHVS and CDR2 FQNEAQ. This CDR3 comprises 15 residues. DNA for the CDR3: TGTGCCAGCAGCTTGGGGATCGGGTCAGGCTATGGCTGCACCTTC. This sequence encodes CASSLGIGSGYGCTF.

Only a few counts were recorded for this clonotype. The V gene is TRBV12-3 or TRBV12-4, the J gene TRBJ1-4; D gene ambiguous. The V gene lost 6 bases and the J gene lost 5 bases, with 10 bases spanning the gap. This CDR3 contains 13 residues. CDR3 nucleotides: TGTGCCAGCAGGGTTTTGGGGAATGAAAAACTGTTTTTT. This translates into CASRVLGNEKLFF.

This chain uses TRBV15 with TRBJ1-2, with D hard to call. Germline assignment: CDR1 LNHNV and CDR2 YYDKDF (reference sequence). CDR3 length equals 17 residues. V was clipped by 0 bases and J by 7 bases, with 21 bases between them. The CDR3 is CATSRDRGRGRPTGYTF. In DNA form, the CDR3 reads TGTGCCACCAGCAGAGATCGTGGTCGAGGACGGCCCACTGGCTACACCTTC. The full variable domain, its missing parts supplied by reference TRBV15 and TRBJ1-2, is DAMVIQNPRYQVTQFGKPVTLSCSQTLNHNVMYWYQQKSSQAPKLLFHYYDKDFNNEADTPDNFQSRRPNTSFCFLDIRSPGLGDTAMYLCATSRDRGRGRPTGYTFGSGTRLTVV.

This chain connects TRBV12-3 or TRBV12-4 to TRBJ1-4; D is uncertain. This CDR3 is 13 amino acids long. The V end was cut by 2 bases, the J end by 11 bases, with 12 bases between. CDR3 nucleotide sequence: TGTGCCAGCAGTTTAAGTCCAGAGCCCAAACTGTTTTTT. Its protein is CASSLSPEPKLFF.

The chain employs TRBV29-1 and TRBJ2-7; tentatively, D is TRBD1 or TRBD2 (5 bases each). The CDR3 runs 12 residues. Germline loops: CDR1 SQVTM, CDR2 ANQGSEA. V shed 4 bases and J shed 2 bases, with 9 bases lying between them. Here the CDR3 reads CSVVQGPYEQYF. The CDR3 DNA follows: TGCAGCGTTGTCCAGGGACCCTACGAGCAGTACTTC.

V and J are TRBV10-2 and TRBJ2-1; D remains ambiguous. V lost 5 bases to trimming and J lost 15 bases, with 14 bases between them. In germline, CDR1 is WSHSY, CDR2 SAAADI. This CDR3 region has 11 residues. The CDR3 bases are TGCGCCAGCAGTCCGAAGGAGAGGAGGTTCTTC. As protein: CASSPKERRFF.

The chain recombines TRBV10-3 with TRBJ2-7, with 7 bases that match TRBD1. Germline V gives CDR1 ENHRY, CDR2 SYGVKD. The ends lost 7 bases at V and 2 bases at J; junction bases unmatched: 11. The CDR3 has 15 amino acids. CDR3: CAITGTGQSAYEQYF. DNA for the CDR3: TGTGCCATCACGGGAACGGGACAGAGTGCCTACGAGCAGTACTTC.

This clonotype came up many times. The junction and the germline gene differ at one end; a read error may be behind it. The CDR3 spells CASSLAGQGSYEQYF. The CDR3 DNA follows: TGCGCCAGCAGCTTGGCGGGACAGGGGAGCTACGAGCAGTACTTC. The chain uses TRBV7-9 and TRBJ2-7; 10 bases match TRBD1. The CDR3 has 15 amino acids. Germline V gene sequence: CDR1 SEHNR, CDR2 FQNEAQ (reference sequence).

Of note for this clonotype: A much larger clone differs from this one at a single base, so this may be a read error. The rearrangement joins TRBV7-9 to TRBJ1-5; TRBD1 matches at 8 bases. The germline V gene has CDR1 SEHNR and CDR2 FQNEAQ (reference sequence). V lost 1 base, J lost 5 bases, and 4 bases stayed unmatched. The CDR3 length is 15 residues. As DNA, the CDR3 is TGTGCCAGCAGCTTAGGGACAGGGTTTGATCAGCCCCAGCATTTT. Protein sequence: CASSLGTGFDQPQHF.